What follows are 18 T cell receptor beta chains derived from one specimen sequenced in a study of T cells in tumors after PD-1 blockade. Generated by immunoSEQ multiplex PCR, the TCRdb table keeps only in-frame clones and is missing some. The data contain about 15,000 clones, approximately 80% of them singletons. Sequences were derived from PBMCs, sampled after anti-PD-1 treatment. The receptors come from a human donor with basal cell carcinoma.

The chain links TRBV5-1 to TRBJ1-4, with TRBD1 matching over 7 bases. The CDR3 spans 12 residues. The junction had 0 bases not matched to a gene; V was cut back by 0 bases and J by 10 bases. Germline lookup yields CDR1 SGHRS and CDR2 YFSETQ. The CDR3, as DNA: TGCGCCAGCAGCTTGGGACAGGGAAAACTGTTTTTT. This gives the protein CASSLGQGKLFF.

The gene calls are TRBV13 and TRBJ2-3; tentative D call: TRBD1 (5 bases). Germline V gene data show CDR1 as PRHDT and CDR2 as FYEKMQ (reference sequence). Trimming shortened V by 3 bases and J by 1 base, and 11 bases separated the two germline ends. This CDR3 is built from 15 residues. Here the CDR3 reads CASSFLQGGTDTQYF. DNA for the CDR3: TGTGCCAGCAGCTTTCTTCAGGGCGGCACAGATACGCAGTATTTT.

The chain is built from TRBV7-6 and TRBJ2-7; D tentatively reads TRBD1 or TRBD2 (5 bases each). Trimming cost V 5 bases and J 0 bases, with 11 bases left between them. The V gene's germline CDR1 is SGHVS and CDR2 FNYEAQ. CDR3 size: 14 residues. The CDR3 bases are TGTGCCAGCAGCAAGGGACGGGGCTCCTACGAGCAGTACTTC. Its protein product is CASSKGRGSYEQYF.

The V call is TRBV10-3, the J call TRBJ2-7; D is tentatively TRBD1 or TRBD2 (5 bases each). Germline V gene lookup returns CDR1 ENHRY and CDR2 SYGVKD. This CDR3 has 15 residues. V gave up 3 bases and J gave up 7 bases, with 19 bases separating them. CDR3: CAISERKGTGDEQYF. CDR3 sequence (DNA): TGTGCCATCAGTGAAAGAAAAGGGACCGGCGATGAGCAGTACTTC.

The chain carries TRBV9 and TRBJ2-1; D remains unclear. This CDR3 is built from 14 residues. Germline V lookup: CDR1 SGDLS, CDR2 YYNGEE. The V and J ends lost 0 bases and 6 bases respectively, with 10 bases between them. CDR3 amino acids: CASSVARIPNEQFF. In nucleotides, the CDR3 is TGTGCCAGCAGCGTAGCTAGGATCCCCAATGAGCAGTTCTTC.

A single count supports this clone. Within the sample, other DNA sequences also encode this same CDR3. This chain uses TRBV2 with TRBJ2-1, with a tentative D call TRBD2 (7 bases). CDR1 and CDR2 from the germline V gene are SNHLY and FYNNEI. The CDR3 spans 19 residues. Trimming stripped 11 bases from V and 0 bases from J, with 29 bases between. CDR3 sequence: CACCDGGARAGSSYNEQFF. CDR3 nucleotide sequence: TGTGCCTGCTGTGATGGGGGGGCGCGGGCGGGGAGCTCCTACAATGAGCAGTTCTTC.

This clone was recorded a few times. This rearrangement joins TRBV7-6 to TRBJ1-6; D is unresolved. The CDR3 runs 13 residues. V was trimmed by 1 base and J by 11 bases, leaving 9 bases between them. In germline, CDR1 is SGHVS, CDR2 FNYEAQ. In nucleotides, the CDR3 is TGTGCCAGCAGCTTAGGGTCTGCTCCACCCCTCCACTTT. It yields the protein CASSLGSAPPLHF.

This clone came up a few times. This chain links TRBV2 with TRBJ2-1; 8 bases are shared with TRBD2. The CDR3 has 19 residues. CDR1 and CDR2 from the germline V gene are SNHLY and FYNNEI. CDR3 sequence reads: CPRCYGGARVGSSYNEQFF. The CDR3 DNA sequence: TGTCCCCGCTGTTACGGGGGGGCGCGGGTGGGGAGCTCCTACAATGAGCAGTTCTTC. The full variable domain, its missing parts supplied by reference TRBV2 and TRBJ2-1, is EPEVTQTPSHQVTQMGQEVILRCVPISNHLYFYWYRQILGQKVEFLVSFYNNEISEKSEIFDDQFSVERPDGSNFTLKIRSTKLEDSAMYFCPRCYGGARVGSSYNEQFFGPGTRLTVL.

The chain has TRBV5-1 and TRBJ2-7, with D perhaps matching TRBD1 (6 bases). Germline loops: CDR1 SGHRS, CDR2 YFSETQ. Between the trimmed V and J ends, which lost 0 bases and 5 bases, there was a span of 12 bases. CDR3 size: 14 residues. The CDR3 DNA sequence: TGCGCCAGCAGCTTGGGCCAGGGGATCGACGAGCAGTACTTC. Protein: CASSLGQGIDEQYF. Filled out from reference TRBV5-1 and TRBJ2-7, the complete variable domain reads KAGVTQTPRYLIKTRGQQVTLSCSPISGHRSVSWYQQTPGQGLQFLFEYFSETQRNKGNFPGRFSGRQFSNSRSEMNVSTLELGDSALYLCASSLGQGIDEQYFGPGTRLTVT.

The chain is built from TRBV29-1 and TRBJ2-1; 12 bases align to TRBD2. Germline CDR1 and CDR2: SQVTM and ANQGSEA. This CDR3 comprises 16 residues. V lost 1 base to trimming and J lost 2 bases; unmatched junction nucleotides: 3. The CDR3 DNA reads as TGCAGCGTTGAAGGGACTAGCGGGACCACCTACAATGAGCAGTTCTTC. Amino acids: CSVEGTSGTTYNEQFF.

Points on this clone: One junction end disagrees with the germline gene, perhaps due to a read error. The sample holds other DNA sequences that translate to the same CDR3. J is TRBJ2-1 and V is TRBV2, with a weak D call TRBD2 (7 bases). Per germline, CDR1 SNHLY and CDR2 FYNNEI. There are 19 residues in the CDR3. The CDR3 DNA is TGTCCCAGCTGTGATGGGGGGGCGCGGGCGGGGAGCTCCTACAATGAGCAGTTCTTC. This codes for CPSCDGGARAGSSYNEQFF.

V usage is TRBV2 and J usage is TRBJ1-1; D perhaps matches TRBD1 (5 bases). Per germline, CDR1 SNHLY and CDR2 FYNNEI. V lost 6 bases, J lost 6 bases, and 26 bases lay in between. The CDR3 covers 17 residues. CDR3 amino acids: CASRLDRARRGGSEAFF. The CDR3, as DNA: TGTGCCAGCAGACTCGATAGGGCACGTCGGGGCGGTTCTGAAGCTTTCTTT. Supplemented by reference TRBV2 and TRBJ1-1, the full variable domain reads EPEVTQTPSHQVTQMGQEVILRCVPISNHLYFYWYRQILGQKVEFLVSFYNNEISEKSEIFDDQFSVERPDGSNFTLKIRSTKLEDSAMYFCASRLDRARRGGSEAFFGQGTRLTVV.

The chain recombines TRBV30 with TRBJ2-2; TRBD2 aligns across 8 bases. The junction had 2 bases not matched to a gene; V was cut back by 4 bases and J by 4 bases. CDR3 length: 13 residues. Per germline, CDR1 GTSNPN and CDR2 SVGIG (reference sequence). CDR3 region: CAWTGTSTGELFF. As DNA, the CDR3 is TGTGCCTGGACAGGGACTAGCACCGGGGAGCTGTTTTTT.

This chain joins TRBV29-1 and TRBJ2-7, with 10 positions matching TRBD1. Trimming took 6 bases from V and 5 from J; bases not matched to a gene: 7. The CDR3 is 13 residues long. Germline CDR1 and CDR2: SQVTM and ANQGSEA. The DNA of the CDR3 is TGCAGCGTCCAGCGCGGGACAGGGGACGAGCAGTACTTC. Residues: CSVQRGTGDEQYF.

The chain uses TRBV19 and TRBJ1-1; D remains unclear. V shed 3 bases and J shed 2 bases, with 7 bases lying between them. The CDR3 runs to 13 residues. Germline-derived CDR1 and CDR2 are LNHDA and SQIVND (reference sequence). For the CDR3, the DNA is TGTGCCAGTAGTATTACGGCTAACACTGAAGCTTTCTTT. This sequence encodes CASSITANTEAFF.

The chain recombines TRBV5-6 with TRBJ2-5; 9 bases are a match to TRBD2. Germline CDR1 SGHDT, CDR2 YYEEEE. The CDR3 runs 16 residues. Trimming at V came to 0 bases and at J to 5 bases, leaving 8 bases not matched to a gene. CDR3 coding DNA: TGTGCCAGCAGCTTGGAGGGTAGCGGGGGTTTTGAGACCCAGTACTTC. The encoded protein is CASSLEGSGGFETQYF. Filled out from reference TRBV5-6 and TRBJ2-5, the complete variable domain reads DAGVTQSPTHLIKTRGQQVTLRCSPKSGHDTVSWYQQALGQGPQFIFQYYEEEERQRGNFPDRFSGHQFPNYSSELNVNALLLGDSALYLCASSLEGSGGFETQYFGPGTRLLVL.

The V and J genes are TRBV2 and TRBJ2-1, with unresolved D. Trimming left V 0 bases short and J 2 bases short, with 5 bases between. CDR1 and CDR2 (germline): SNHLY, FYNNEI. The CDR3 totals 14 residues. The CDR3 DNA follows: TGTGCCAGCAGTGAAGCGCCGGCCTACAATGAGCAGTTCTTC. It encodes CASSEAPAYNEQFF.

The rearrangement joins TRBV7-3 to TRBJ2-5; 8 bases line up with TRBD1. The length of the CDR3 is 13 residues. Germline values: CDR1 SGHTA, CDR2 FQGTGA. V trimming: 4 bases; J trimming: 4 bases; junction bases outside the gene matches: 2. The CDR3 bases are TGTGCCAGCAGCTCGACAGGGGCAGAGACCCAGTACTTC. Its translation is CASSSTGAETQYF.